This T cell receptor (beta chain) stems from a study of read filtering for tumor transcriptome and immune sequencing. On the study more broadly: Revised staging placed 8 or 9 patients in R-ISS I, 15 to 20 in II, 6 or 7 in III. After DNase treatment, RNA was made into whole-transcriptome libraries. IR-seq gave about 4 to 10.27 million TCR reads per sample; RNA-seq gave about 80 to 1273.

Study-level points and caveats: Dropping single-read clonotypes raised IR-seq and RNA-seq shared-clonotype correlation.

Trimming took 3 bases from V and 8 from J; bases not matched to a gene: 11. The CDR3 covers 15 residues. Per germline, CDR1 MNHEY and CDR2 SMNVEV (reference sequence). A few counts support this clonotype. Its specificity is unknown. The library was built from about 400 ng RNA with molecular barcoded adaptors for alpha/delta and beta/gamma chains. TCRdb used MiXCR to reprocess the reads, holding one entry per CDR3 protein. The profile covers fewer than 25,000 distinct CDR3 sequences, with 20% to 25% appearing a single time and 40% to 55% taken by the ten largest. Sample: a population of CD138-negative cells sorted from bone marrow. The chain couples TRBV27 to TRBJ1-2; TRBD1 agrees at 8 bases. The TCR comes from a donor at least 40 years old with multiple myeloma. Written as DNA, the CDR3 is TGTGCCAGCAGTTTCTTAGACAGGGGAGGCGAGGGCTACACCTTC. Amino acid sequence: CASSFLDRGGEGYTF.